This entry concerns a single T cell receptor beta chain. Its target is unknown. Mismatch with germline at one junction end may stem from a read error. Germline V CDR1 and CDR2: SEHNR, FQNEAQ (reference sequence). This CDR3 contains 15 residues. The PCR had 60 Vbeta and 13 Jbeta primers. This table comes from immunoSEQ multiplex PCR, and its TCRdb copy is limited to in-frame clones, with some not included. This sample has 200,000 to 250,000 clones; around 76% occur once, and the top ten carry around 5.7%. The entry originates in a study of cytomegalovirus exposure and HLA in healthy donors. Study-level results: There were several of the most significant clusters that appeared linked to common viral pathogens in a later analysis.

The rearrangement uses TRBV7-9 and TRBJ2-3; 12 bases agree with TRBD2. The receptor's source is a woman between 35 and 50 years old in good health and CMV-seropositive. The sample consisted of PBMCs. This CDR3 reads CASSLAGGIRDTQYF. The CDR3 coding sequence is TGTGCCAGCAGCCTAGCGGGGGGGATCAGGGATACGCAGTATTTT.